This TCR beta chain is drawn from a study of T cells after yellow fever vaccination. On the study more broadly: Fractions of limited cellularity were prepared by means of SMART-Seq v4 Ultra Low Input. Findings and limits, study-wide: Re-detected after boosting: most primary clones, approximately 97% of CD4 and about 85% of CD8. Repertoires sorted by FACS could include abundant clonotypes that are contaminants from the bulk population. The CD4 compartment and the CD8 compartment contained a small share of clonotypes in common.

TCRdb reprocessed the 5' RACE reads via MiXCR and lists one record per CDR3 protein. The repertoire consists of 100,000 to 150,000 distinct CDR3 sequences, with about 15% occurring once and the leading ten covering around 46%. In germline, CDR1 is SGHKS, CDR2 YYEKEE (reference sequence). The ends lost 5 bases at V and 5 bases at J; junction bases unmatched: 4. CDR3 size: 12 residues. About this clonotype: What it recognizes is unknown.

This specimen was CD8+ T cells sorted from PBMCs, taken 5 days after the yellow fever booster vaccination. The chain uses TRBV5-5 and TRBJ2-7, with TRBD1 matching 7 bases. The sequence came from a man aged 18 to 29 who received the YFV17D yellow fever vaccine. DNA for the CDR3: TGTGCCAGCAGGGCCGGGACAGACGAGCAGTACTTC. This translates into CASRAGTDEQYF. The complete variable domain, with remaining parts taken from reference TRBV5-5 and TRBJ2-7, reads DAGVTQSPTHLIKTRGQQVTLRCSPISGHKSVSWYQQVLGQGPQFIFQYYEKEERGRGNFPDRFSARQFPNYSSELNVNALLLGDSALYLCASRAGTDEQYFGPGTRLTVT.